Below, 19 T cell receptor beta chains from the same sample are listed, as sequenced in a study of T cells in Graves' hyperthyroidism and ophthalmopathy. RNA transcripts yielded amplified TCR beta CDR3 regions. First-round RT-PCR targeting the TCR CDR3 was performed with the HTBI primer set. TCRdb passed the multiplex PCR reads through MiXCR, listing each CDR3 protein once. Here the sample spans hundreds of thousands of distinct CDR3 sequences, 11% to 15% being singletons. Input material: blood. Receptors were obtained from a woman in her late teens or twenties with Graves' hyperthyroidism.

This clonotype showed up many times. This chain links TRBV2 with TRBJ2-7; 8 positions match TRBD1. Trimming at V came to 6 bases and at J to 4 bases, leaving 8 bases not matched to a gene. CDR1 and CDR2 (germline): SNHLY, FYNNEI. The CDR3 consists of 14 residues. In nucleotides, the CDR3 is TGTGCCAGCAGGGGGAAGGACAGGGTGTACGAGCAGTACTTC. Residues: CASRGKDRVYEQYF. The whole variable domain, filled in from reference TRBV2 and TRBJ2-7, reads EPEVTQTPSHQVTQMGQEVILRCVPISNHLYFYWYRQILGQKVEFLVSFYNNEISEKSEIFDDQFSVERPDGSNFTLKIRSTKLEDSAMYFCASRGKDRVYEQYFGPGTRLTVT.

The chain couples TRBV4-3 to TRBJ2-7, with D possibly being TRBD2 (5 bases). Germline V CDR1 and CDR2: LGHNA, YSLEER. Between the trimmed V and J ends, which lost 2 bases and 4 bases, there was a span of 12 bases. This CDR3 is built from 14 residues. This CDR3 reads CASSQIAGKYEQYF. The DNA of the CDR3 is TGCGCCAGCAGCCAAATCGCCGGGAAGTACGAGCAGTACTTC.

This clonotype was detected ten times or more. This sequence joins TRBV2 and TRBJ1-1; D ambiguous. Trimming stripped 4 bases from V and 5 bases from J, with 8 bases between. CDR1 is SNHLY and CDR2 is FYNNEI in the germline V gene. The CDR3 totals 12 residues. The CDR3 here is CASSGPGTEAFF. CDR3 coding DNA: TGTGCCAGCAGTGGTCCTGGAACTGAAGCTTTCTTT.

The chain couples TRBV3-1 to TRBJ2-7; 8 nucleotides agree with TRBD2. CDR3 length: 17 amino acids. In germline, CDR1 is LGHDT, CDR2 YNNKEL (reference sequence). V was clipped by 1 base and J by 3 bases; unmatched bases: 11. DNA for the CDR3: TGTGCCAGCAGCCAAGGACTAGCGAATTACATAATCTACGAGCAGTACTTC. It translates to CASSQGLANYIIYEQYF.

This clonotype was detected ten times or more. The chain links TRBV11-3 to TRBJ2-1, with 13 positions matching TRBD2. The CDR3 contains 15 residues. Looked up from germline, CDR1 is SGHNT and CDR2 is YENEEA. Unmatched junction bases numbered 2, after V lost 1 base and J lost 8 bases. The CDR3 region is CASSLGLAGGDEQFF. CDR3 bases: TGTGCCAGCAGCTTAGGACTAGCGGGAGGAGATGAGCAGTTCTTC.

The chain links TRBV7-9 to TRBJ2-1; tentatively, D is TRBD1 (6 bases). Germline-derived CDR1 and CDR2 are SEHNR and FQNEAQ (reference sequence). This CDR3 is built from 13 residues. V was cut by 4 bases and J by 8 bases, with 12 bases left in between. CDR3 nucleotide sequence: TGTGCCAGCAGCTACCCGGCAGGGGATGAGCAGTTCTTC. Translation: CASSYPAGDEQFF.

The V gene is TRBV29-1, the J gene TRBJ2-1, with D uncertain. Germline assignment: CDR1 SQVTM and CDR2 ANQGSEA. The CDR3 has 12 amino acids. The V and J ends lost 4 bases and 0 bases respectively, with 4 bases between them. Written as DNA, the CDR3 is TGCAGCGTTGCTAGCTCCTACAATGAGCAGTTCTTC. Amino acid sequence: CSVASSYNEQFF.

The chain carries TRBV5-1 and TRBJ2-7; TRBD2 agrees at 8 bases. The length of the CDR3 is 14 residues. With 5 bases clipped from V and 2 bases from J, the junction kept 6 bases outside the gene matches. Germline V CDR1 and CDR2: SGHRS, YFSETQ. The CDR3 DNA reads as TGCGCCAGCAGTCCACTAGCGGACGCCTACGAGCAGTACTTC. Residues: CASSPLADAYEQYF.

This chain uses TRBV7-8 with TRBJ1-1; 7 nucleotides agree with TRBD1. This CDR3 spans 16 amino acids. The germline V gene encodes CDR1 SGHVS and CDR2 FQNEAQ. V lost 1 base, J lost 4 bases, and 9 bases stayed unmatched. This chain's CDR3 is CASSLEAQNRGTEAFF. In DNA form, the CDR3 reads TGTGCCAGCAGCTTAGAGGCCCAGAACAGGGGCACTGAAGCTTTCTTT.

The CDR3 reads CASSPGTGGGWSNQPQHF. DNA for the CDR3: TGCGCCAGCAGCCCCGGGACAGGGGGCGGGTGGAGCAATCAGCCCCAGCATTTT. The rearrangement uses TRBV5-1 and TRBJ1-5; 12 bases line up with TRBD1. This CDR3 has 18 residues. V shed 4 bases, J shed 1 base, and the junction held 9 bases outside the gene matches. Germline V gene sequence: CDR1 SGHRS, CDR2 YFSETQ. Looking up the rest from reference TRBV5-1 and TRBJ1-5 gives the full variable domain: KAGVTQTPRYLIKTRGQQVTLSCSPISGHRSVSWYQQTPGQGLQFLFEYFSETQRNKGNFPGRFSGRQFSNSRSEMNVSTLELGDSALYLCASSPGTGGGWSNQPQHFGDGTRLSIL.

This clonotype has a count of ten or more. The chain uses TRBV27 and TRBJ2-7; TRBD1 agrees at 11 bases. The CDR3 contains 18 residues. Trimming took 3 bases from V and 2 from J; bases not matched to a gene: 12. The germline CDR1 and CDR2 sequences are MNHEY and SMNVEV (reference sequence). The CDR3 loop is CASSFRPRDRGFPYEQYF. CDR3 sequence (DNA): TGTGCCAGCAGTTTCCGCCCCCGGGACAGGGGGTTTCCCTACGAGCAGTACTTC.

This clonotype was seen many times. CDR3 region: CASRGGGTAGTEAFF. The CDR3 DNA follows: TGTGCCAGCAGGGGGGGGGGAACGGCAGGCACTGAAGCTTTCTTT. This rearrangement joins TRBV12-3 or TRBV12-4 to TRBJ1-1, with D perhaps TRBD1 (5 bases). Trimming took 6 bases from V and 4 from J, leaving 18 bases between them. CDR3 size: 15 residues.

This clonotype was recorded at least ten times. The chain has TRBV12-3 or TRBV12-4 and TRBJ2-1, with D possibly TRBD2 on 5 matching bases. This CDR3 is built from 12 residues. The ends were cut back, 9 bases at V and 6 bases at J, with 12 bases in the middle. This CDR3 reads CASRPSGNEQFF. As DNA, the CDR3 is TGTGCCAGTCGACCAAGCGGCAATGAGCAGTTCTTC.

This clonotype occurred many times. This chain connects TRBV5-5 to TRBJ2-2, with D uncertain. The V and J ends lost 6 bases and 0 bases respectively, with 12 bases between them. CDR1 is SGHKS, CDR2 YYEKEE, per germline (reference sequence). There are 15 residues in the CDR3. The CDR3 is CASTRDPANTGELFF. DNA of the CDR3: TGTGCCAGCACCCGAGACCCTGCGAACACCGGGGAGCTGTTTTTT.

This clonotype was counted between two and nine times. The chain recombines TRBV6-6 with TRBJ2-5; tentative D call: TRBD2 (5 bases). The CDR3 has 15 amino acids. The germline V and J ends were trimmed by 0 bases and 0 bases, with 8 bases remaining between them. CDR1 and CDR2 (germline): MNHNY, SVGAGI (reference sequence). Here the CDR3 reads CASSYSTEDQETQYF. The CDR3 nucleotides are TGTGCCAGCAGTTACTCGACGGAGGACCAAGAGACCCAGTACTTC.

J is TRBJ1-2 and V is TRBV5-5; 7 positions match TRBD1. This CDR3 region has 14 residues. Per germline, CDR1 SGHKS and CDR2 YYEKEE (reference sequence). V trimming: 5 bases; J trimming: 8 bases; junction bases outside the gene matches: 12. The chain's CDR3 is CASRPGQAIFGYTF. CDR3 coding DNA: TGTGCCAGCAGGCCCGGACAGGCTATATTCGGCTACACCTTC. Using reference TRBV5-5 and TRBJ1-2 for the parts outside the CDR3, the full variable domain is DAGVTQSPTHLIKTRGQQVTLRCSPISGHKSVSWYQQVLGQGPQFIFQYYEKEERGRGNFPDRFSARQFPNYSSELNVNALLLGDSALYLCASRPGQAIFGYTFGSGTRLTVV.

This clonotype was seen only a few times. J is TRBJ1-4 and V is TRBV6-1; 8 bases fit TRBD1. This CDR3 has 16 amino acids. Germline-derived CDR1 and CDR2 are MNHNS and SASEGT. Losses at the gene ends were 6 bases for V and 8 bases for J; bases not matched to a gene: 14. The CDR3 DNA sequence: TGTGCCAGCAGAGGGAAAGCCGACAGGGGAGAGGAAAAACTGTTTTTT. This gives the protein CASRGKADRGEEKLFF.

The genes are TRBV7-9 and TRBJ2-6; 10 nucleotides match TRBD1. With 6 bases clipped from V and 2 bases from J, the junction kept 7 bases outside the gene matches. This CDR3 comprises 17 residues. The V gene's germline CDR1 is SEHNR and CDR2 FQNEAQ (reference sequence). The CDR3 DNA sequence: TGTGCCAGCAGGGCCCGGGACAGGGGTGCTGGGGCCAACGTCCTGACTTTC. As protein: CASRARDRGAGANVLTF.

This clonotype was counted at least ten times. This chain connects TRBV24-1 to TRBJ2-2; a weak D match, TRBD2 (5 bases). Trimming removed 4 bases from V and 1 base from J, with 18 bases in between. CDR1 is KGHDR and CDR2 is SFDVKD in the germline V gene. This CDR3 contains 18 residues. CDR3 loop: CATSDPLGGRRNTGELFF. The CDR3 DNA reads as TGTGCCACCAGTGACCCTCTTGGCGGGCGGAGGAACACCGGGGAGCTGTTTTTT.